The clone carrying this TCR beta chain was detected only once. This PCR relied on a set of 60 Vbeta primers and 13 Jbeta primers. Libraries were prepared by immunoSEQ multiplex PCR; TCRdb keeps only in-frame clonotypes and omits some of them. The table records over 150,000 clones, 65% to 80% of them present only once. The CDR3 is made up of 14 amino acids. Per the germline V gene, CDR1 is SGHRS and CDR2 is YFSETQ. V lost 0 bases, J lost 5 bases, and 9 bases lay in between. The data were taken from a study of cytomegalovirus exposure and HLA in healthy donors. V gene TRBV5-1 combines with J gene TRBJ2-1; possible D gene TRBD1, 5 bases. This sequence was found in a man in his forties in good health and CMV-seronegative. Sequenced material: PBMCs. The CDR3 coding sequence is TGCGCCAGCAGCTTGGAAGGGGTCCACAATGAGCAGTTCTTC. Protein: CASSLEGVHNEQFF.